The rows below give T cell receptor beta chains drawn from one sample of a study of T-cell reconstitution after alpha-beta-depleted transplantation in children. TCRdb used MiXCR to reprocess the PCR reads, holding one entry per CDR3 protein. This sample carries roughly 500,000 distinct CDR3 sequences, around a third of them seen once, and the ten largest clones take 2% to 3%. The material sequenced was PBMCs from the stem cell graft donor, taken from the stem cell graft. All receptors come from a human donor who donated a stem cell graft to a child with aplastic anemia. Each CDR3 is given without its conserved first and last residue.

v_gene | CDR3aa
TRBV5-1 | ASGTATQETQY
TRBV5-1 | ASGSSTSGNYNEQF
TRBV7-6 | ASSLSSGEEFGYT
TRBV4-3 | ASSRDEHYEQY
TRBV20-1 | SARAGTSGRNNEQF
TRBV9 | ASSVEGLDTQY
TRBV7-2 | ASSLELGRQETQY
TRBV20-1 | SAANPGQGFFETNEKLF
TRBV20-1 | SALRSSGSSETQY
TRBV12-3/TRBV12-4 | ASSFARGLSYEQY
TRBV11-2 | ASKVGASGASYNEQF